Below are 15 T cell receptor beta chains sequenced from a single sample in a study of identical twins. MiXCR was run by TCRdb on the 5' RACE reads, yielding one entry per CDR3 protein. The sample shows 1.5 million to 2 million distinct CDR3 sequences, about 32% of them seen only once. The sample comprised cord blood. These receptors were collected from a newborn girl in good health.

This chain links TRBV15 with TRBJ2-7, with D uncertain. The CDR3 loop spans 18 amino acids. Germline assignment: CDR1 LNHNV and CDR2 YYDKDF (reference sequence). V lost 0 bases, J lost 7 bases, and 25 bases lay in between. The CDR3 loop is CATSRDWGSADSYNEQYF. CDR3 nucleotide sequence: TGTGCCACCAGCAGAGATTGGGGTAGTGCTGACTCCTACAATGAGCAGTACTTC.

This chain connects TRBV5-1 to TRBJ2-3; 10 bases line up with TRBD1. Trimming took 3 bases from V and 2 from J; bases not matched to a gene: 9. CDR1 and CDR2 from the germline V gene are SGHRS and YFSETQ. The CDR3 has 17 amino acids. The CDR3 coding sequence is TGCGCCAGCAGCTACACTCCCGGGACAGGGGTCACAGATACGCAGTATTTT. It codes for CASSYTPGTGVTDTQYF.

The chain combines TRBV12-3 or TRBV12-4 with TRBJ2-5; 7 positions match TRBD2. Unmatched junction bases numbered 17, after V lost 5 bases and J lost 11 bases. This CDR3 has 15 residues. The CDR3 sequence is CASSLDGTIIGTQYF. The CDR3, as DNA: TGTGCCAGCAGTCTAGACGGGACTATTATCGGGACTCAGTACTTC.

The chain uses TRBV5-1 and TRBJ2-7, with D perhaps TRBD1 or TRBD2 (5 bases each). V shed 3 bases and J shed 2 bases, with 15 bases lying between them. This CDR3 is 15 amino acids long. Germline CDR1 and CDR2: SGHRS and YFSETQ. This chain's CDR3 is CASSSKSGPAYEQYF. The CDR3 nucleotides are TGCGCCAGCAGCTCCAAGTCGGGACCCGCCTACGAGCAGTACTTC.

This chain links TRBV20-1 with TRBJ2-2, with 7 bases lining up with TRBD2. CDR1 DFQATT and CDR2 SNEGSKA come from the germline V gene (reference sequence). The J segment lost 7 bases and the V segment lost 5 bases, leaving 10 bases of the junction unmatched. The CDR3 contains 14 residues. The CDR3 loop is CSASIRRGIGELFF. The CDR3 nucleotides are TGCAGTGCTTCCATAAGGCGGGGGATCGGGGAGCTGTTTTTT.

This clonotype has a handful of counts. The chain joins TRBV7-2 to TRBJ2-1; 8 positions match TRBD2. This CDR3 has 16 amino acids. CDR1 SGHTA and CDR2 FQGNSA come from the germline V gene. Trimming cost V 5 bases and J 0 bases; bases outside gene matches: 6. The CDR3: CASSGSGTSSYNEQFF. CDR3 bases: TGTGCCAGCAGCGGCTCCGGGACTAGCTCCTACAATGAGCAGTTCTTC.

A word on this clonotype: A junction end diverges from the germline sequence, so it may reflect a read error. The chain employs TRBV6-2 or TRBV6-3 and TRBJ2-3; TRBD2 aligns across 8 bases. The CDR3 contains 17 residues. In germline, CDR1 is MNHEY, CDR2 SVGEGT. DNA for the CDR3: TGTGCCTGCAGCCTCAATCGTGGGACTAGACGCACAGATACGCAGTATTTT. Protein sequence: CACSLNRGTRRTDTQYF.

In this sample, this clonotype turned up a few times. The DNA of the CDR3 is TGCAGTCTAAAACAGGGACAAGAGACCCAGTACTTC. Translated: CSLKQGQETQYF. The chain combines TRBV20-1 with TRBJ2-5, with D possibly being TRBD1 (6 bases). This CDR3 region has 12 residues. The germline V gene encodes CDR1 DFQATT and CDR2 SNEGSKA (reference sequence). The ends were cut back, 8 bases at V and 2 bases at J, with 12 bases in the middle.

The CDR3 bases are TGCAGCGTTGGGCCTGGCCGGGCACAGGGGGCCCGGTATGGCTACACCTTC. It is translated as CSVGPGRAQGARYGYTF. The chain employs TRBV29-1 and TRBJ1-2; 9 bases agree with TRBD1. Per germline, CDR1 SQVTM and CDR2 ANQGSEA. The CDR3 loop spans 17 amino acids. J was trimmed by 5 bases and V by 4 bases; bases with no gene match: 17.

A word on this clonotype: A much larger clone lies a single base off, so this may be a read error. The CDR3 coding sequence is TGTGCCAGCAGTCCCCGTTCGTGGCGGAGTACTTACAATGAGCAGTACTTC. This gives the protein CASSPRSWRSTYNEQYF. V gene TRBV12-3 or TRBV12-4 combines with J gene TRBJ2-1; D is undetermined. The J call is doubtful: the DNA matches TRBJ2-7 better. The CDR3 length is 17 residues.

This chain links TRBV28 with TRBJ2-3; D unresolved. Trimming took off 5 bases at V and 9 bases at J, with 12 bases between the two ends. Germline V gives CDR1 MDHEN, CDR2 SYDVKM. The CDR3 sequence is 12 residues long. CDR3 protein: CASSVTRSTQYF. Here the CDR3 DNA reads TGTGCCAGCAGTGTGACACGTTCGACGCAGTATTTT. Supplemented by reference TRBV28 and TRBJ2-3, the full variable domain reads DVKVTQSSRYLVKRTGEKVFLECVQDMDHENMFWYRQDPGLGLRLIYFSYDVKMKEKGDIPEGYSVSREKKERFSLILESASTNQTSMYLCASSVTRSTQYFGPGTRLTVL.

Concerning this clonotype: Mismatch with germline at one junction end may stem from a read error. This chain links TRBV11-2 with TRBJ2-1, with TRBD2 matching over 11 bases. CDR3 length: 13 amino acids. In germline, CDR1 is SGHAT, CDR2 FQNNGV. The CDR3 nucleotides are TGTCCCAGCAGCTTAGGGACTAGCGGTGAGCAGTTCTTC. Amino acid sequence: CPSSLGTSGEQFF.

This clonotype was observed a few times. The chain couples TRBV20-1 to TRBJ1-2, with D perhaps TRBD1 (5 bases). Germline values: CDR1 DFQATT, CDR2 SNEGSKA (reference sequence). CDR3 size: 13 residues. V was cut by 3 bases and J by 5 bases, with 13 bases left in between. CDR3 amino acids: CSASGRVEYGYTF. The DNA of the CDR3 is TGCAGTGCTAGCGGCAGGGTGGAATATGGCTACACCTTC.

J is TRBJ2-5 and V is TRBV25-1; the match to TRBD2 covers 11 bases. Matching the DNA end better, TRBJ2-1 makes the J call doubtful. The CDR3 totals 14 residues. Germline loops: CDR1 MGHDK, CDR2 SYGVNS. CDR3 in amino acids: CASSGLAGSETQFF. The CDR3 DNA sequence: TGTGCCAGCAGTGGACTAGCGGGGAGCGAGACCCAGTTCTTC.

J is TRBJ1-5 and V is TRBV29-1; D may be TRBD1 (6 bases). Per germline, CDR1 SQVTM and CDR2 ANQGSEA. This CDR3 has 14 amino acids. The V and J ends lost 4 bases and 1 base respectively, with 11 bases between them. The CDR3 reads CSVARGGSNQPQHF. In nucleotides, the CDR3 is TGCAGCGTTGCCAGGGGAGGAAGCAATCAGCCCCAGCATTTT.